This TCR beta chain was captured by sequencing in a study of blood T cell repertoires in COVID-19. About the research overall: Specimens from acute and convalescent COVID-19 originated in the United States, Italy and Spain.

Patients at the Seattle site were enrolled during active infection and followed longitudinally. CDR3 length equals 15 residues. V dropped 8 bases and J dropped 7; count of bases not matched to a gene: 12. Germline V gene lookup returns CDR1 LNHDA and CDR2 SQIVND (reference sequence). Sequenced by immunoSEQ multiplex PCR; TCRdb stores in-frame clones only, minus some. The sample carries around 340,000 clones, 70% to 90% recorded once. V is TRBV19 and J is TRBJ1-5, with TRBD1 matching over 9 bases. Source material: peripheral blood. This clonotype was sampled from a woman in her sixties with COVID-19, enrolled during active disease. The CDR3 here is CASFLRQGGYQPQHF. CDR3 coding DNA: TGTGCCAGTTTTCTAAGACAGGGGGGTTACCAGCCCCAGCATTTT.